The sample holds a few counts of the clone carrying this TCR beta chain. The sample carries other DNA sequences with the same CDR3. The sample comes from a study of shared clonotypes between healthy human individuals. Some clones are missing from TCRdb's copy, which holds only in-frame ones; the method was immunoSEQ multiplex PCR. The data hold 2 million to 2.5 million clones, with about 90% observed a single time. In germline, CDR1 is MDHEN, CDR2 SYDVKM. This CDR3 region has 14 residues. The ends were cut back, 5 bases at V and 4 bases at J, with 12 bases in the middle. The source is a man between 18 and 29 years old in good health. Some clones in this sample may be carry-over from other donors' samples. Sequencing was performed on naive CD4+ T cells from PBMCs. Subset defined: CD45RA+ positively selected. The V call is TRBV28, the J call TRBJ1-5; D remains unclear. The CDR3 nucleotides read TGTGCCAGCAGTCCGCCTGGAGTGAATCAGCCCCAGCATTTT. Encoded protein: CASSPPGVNQPQHF.